These 5 T cell receptor beta chains were sequenced from one sample in a study of molecular identifiers for immune sequencing clone quantification. TCRdb fed the PCR reads into MiXCR, producing one record per CDR3 protein. The sample shows approximately 680,000 distinct CDR3 sequences, about 25% of them seen only once. Material for sequencing was naive CD8+ T cells from blood, with Jurkat cell RNA spiked in. Subset meaning: FACS-sorted CD8+CD4-CCR7+CD45RA+ naive T cells. The receptors were sampled from a human donor in good health. Some libraries in this study had Jurkat cell RNA spiked in.

This clonotype was picked up many times. V is TRBV11-2 and J is TRBJ2-3, with 11 bases identical to TRBD2. Germline CDR1 reads SGHAT; CDR2 reads FQNNGV. The CDR3 totals 17 residues. Trimming removed 3 bases from V and 5 bases from J; junction bases left unmatched: 10. CDR3 amino acids: CASSFISGGASEDTQYF. CDR3 bases: TGTGCCAGCAGCTTTATTAGCGGGGGGGCCTCCGAAGATACGCAGTATTTT.

Points on this clonotype: Germline is not matched at one junction end, which may reflect a read error. The V and J genes are TRBV4-3 and TRBJ2-3; a weak D match, TRBD1 (5 bases). This CDR3 is 17 amino acids long. From germline, CDR1 is LGHNA and CDR2 YSLEER. CDR3 sequence reads: CASGQDSTGVGTDTQYF. The CDR3 DNA is TGCGCCAGCGGCCAAGATTCTACAGGAGTAGGCACAGATACGCAGTATTTT.

This clonotype appeared many times. The chain joins TRBV28 to TRBJ2-2; D remains ambiguous. Germline CDR1 MDHEN, CDR2 SYDVKM. V lost 8 bases to trimming and J lost 0 bases, with 4 bases between them. CDR3 length equals 12 residues. In nucleotides, the CDR3 is TGTGCCAGCCCTACGAACACCGGGGAGCTGTTTTTT. This encodes CASPTNTGELFF.

V is TRBV19 and J is TRBJ1-1, with TRBD1 identical over 8 bases. The CDR3 extends over 17 amino acids. The germline V gene has CDR1 LNHDA and CDR2 SQIVND (reference sequence). The trim removed 5 bases at V and 1 base at J, leaving 12 bases unmatched. The CDR3 is CASSGRQGPLSNTEAFF. CDR3 bases: TGTGCCAGTAGTGGGAGACAGGGGCCGCTTTCGAACACTGAAGCTTTCTTT. Full variable domain (outside the CDR3, taken from reference TRBV19 and TRBJ1-1): DGGITQSPKYLFRKEGQNVTLSCEQNLNHDAMYWYRQDPGQGLRLIYYSQIVNDFQKGDIAEGYSVSREKKESFPLTVTSAQKNPTAFYLCASSGRQGPLSNTEAFFGQGTRLTVV.

This clonotype appeared many times. The chain recombines TRBV12-3 or TRBV12-4 with TRBJ2-3, with D perhaps being TRBD1 or TRBD2 (5 bases each). Deletions cut 4 bases from V and 0 bases from J, with 14 bases between. The CDR3 runs 16 residues. CDR3 residues: CASSSPWGSSTDTQYF. For the CDR3, the DNA is TGTGCCAGCAGTTCGCCTTGGGGGTCTAGCACAGATACGCAGTATTTT.